One sample yielded the 27 T cell receptor beta chains listed below, sequenced in a study of OX40 agonist ivuxolimab in advanced cancers. Sequencing used immunoSEQ multiplex PCR; TCRdb keeps in-frame clones, though not all of them. Among about 68,000 clones, over 80% were seen once, and the ten largest hold around 0.31%. Sequences were derived from CD4+ or CD8+ T cells sorted from blood, sampled in a trial of the OX40 agonist ivuxolimab. These receptor sequences come from an adult with an advanced solid tumor such as melanoma, head and neck, liver or kidney cancer.

The chain combines TRBV5-6 with TRBJ1-6, with D unresolved. CDR3 length equals 19 residues. V was shortened by 5 bases and J by 8 bases, with 29 bases between the two germline ends. Germline V gene lookup returns CDR1 SGHDT and CDR2 YYEEEE. The CDR3 DNA reads TGTGCCAGCAGGCCGATGAGGACCCCGGGCAAGACGCTTCATTCACCCCTCCACTTT. It codes for CASRPMRTPGKTLHSPLHF.

The chain combines TRBV15 with TRBJ1-2, with D tentatively TRBD1 (5 bases). CDR1 is LNHNV and CDR2 is YYDKDF in the germline V gene (reference sequence). Trimming removed 0 bases from V and 8 bases from J, with 13 bases in between. This CDR3 has 14 amino acids. This chain's CDR3 is CATSRDYTQGGYTF. CDR3 sequence (DNA): TGTGCCACCAGCAGAGATTACACCCAGGGAGGCTACACCTTC.

The CDR3 sequence is CASSLVGGGQRPQHF. CDR3 bases: TGTGCCAGCAGTTTAGTAGGGGGGGGACAGAGGCCCCAGCATTTT. V usage is TRBV28 and J usage is TRBJ1-5, with 7 bases identical to TRBD1. CDR3 length equals 15 residues. V shed 2 bases, J shed 9 bases, and the junction held 10 bases outside the gene matches. Germline values: CDR1 MDHEN, CDR2 SYDVKM.

This clone was recorded only once. This sequence joins TRBV12-5 and TRBJ1-2; D not certain. The length of the CDR3 is 14 residues. Germline V lookup: CDR1 LGHNT, CDR2 FRNRAP. Trimming pared 0 bases from V and 3 bases from J, leaving 8 bases between. In DNA, the CDR3 is TGTGCTAGTGGTTTGGTGGGGATCCACTATGGCTACACCTTC. This codes for CASGLVGIHYGYTF.

The chain links TRBV18 to TRBJ2-7; 11 positions match TRBD2. In germline, CDR1 is KGHSH, CDR2 LQKENI. V was pared by 5 bases and J by 4 bases, with 7 bases of the junction left unmatched. The CDR3 is 15 amino acids. The CDR3 spells CASSTGLAELYEQYF. The CDR3 nucleotides read TGTGCCAGCTCAACGGGACTAGCGGAACTATACGAGCAGTACTTC.

V is TRBV6-6 and J is TRBJ1-4, with D perhaps matching TRBD1 (5 bases). Trimming shortened V by 5 bases and J by 10 bases, and 20 bases separated the two germline ends. Germline V lookup: CDR1 MNHNY, CDR2 SVGAGI (reference sequence). The CDR3 runs to 15 residues. DNA for the CDR3: TGTGCCAGCAGTCAAGACAGCCCATTAGAGGGAAAACTGTTTTTT. This gives the protein CASSQDSPLEGKLFF.

In DNA, the CDR3 is TGTGCCAGCAGCTATCCAGGGACAGTCTATGGCTACACCTTC. Translated, it gives CASSYPGTVYGYTF. The V gene is TRBV28, the J gene TRBJ1-2, with 7 bases fitting TRBD1. CDR1 and CDR2 from the germline V gene are MDHEN and SYDVKM. The CDR3 extends over 14 amino acids. The ends lost 6 bases at V and 4 bases at J; junction bases unmatched: 8.

The chain links TRBV5-1 to TRBJ2-7; weak D call: TRBD2 (6 bases). The germline CDR1 and CDR2 sequences are SGHRS and YFSETQ. The CDR3 has 16 residues. V gave up 4 bases and J gave up 3 bases, with 20 bases separating them. CDR3 coding DNA: TGCGCCAGCAGCGAGAGGCGGGACGTCAGCAGCTACGAGCAGTACTTC. It is translated as CASSERRDVSSYEQYF.

V gene TRBV5-1 combines with J gene TRBJ2-2, with 11 bases fitting TRBD2. The V segment lost 7 bases and the J segment 0 bases; nucleotides outside the gene matches: 5. Looked up from germline, CDR1 is SGHRS and CDR2 is YFSETQ. The CDR3 spans 16 residues. The CDR3 reads CASAPGLAANTGELFF. CDR3 DNA: TGCGCCAGCGCCCCGGGACTAGCGGCGAACACCGGGGAGCTGTTTTTT. Complete variable domain (other parts from reference TRBV5-1 and TRBJ2-2): KAGVTQTPRYLIKTRGQQVTLSCSPISGHRSVSWYQQTPGQGLQFLFEYFSETQRNKGNFPGRFSGRQFSNSRSEMNVSTLELGDSALYLCASAPGLAANTGELFFGEGSRLTVL.

CDR3 residues: CASSQDSAAHTRIGELFF. In DNA form, the CDR3 reads TGCGCCAGCAGCCAAGATTCGGCGGCTCATACCCGGATCGGGGAGCTGTTTTTT. The V and J genes are TRBV4-1 and TRBJ2-2, with D unresolved. V gave up 0 bases and J gave up 7 bases, with 21 bases separating them. The CDR3 runs to 18 residues. Germline CDR1 reads MGHRA; CDR2 reads YSYEKL.

This clone was seen more than once but under ten times. The genes are TRBV19 and TRBJ2-1, with 9 nucleotides matching TRBD2. The CDR3 is 14 residues long. With 4 bases clipped from V and 8 bases from J, the junction kept 6 bases outside the gene matches. Per the germline V gene, CDR1 is LNHDA and CDR2 is SQIVND (reference sequence). CDR3 amino acids: CASSSSGSFYEQFF. CDR3 DNA sequence: TGTGCCAGTAGTAGTAGCGGGAGTTTCTATGAGCAGTTCTTC.

This rearrangement joins TRBV9 to TRBJ2-1; 7 bases are shared with TRBD1. CDR1 and CDR2 (germline): SGDLS, YYNGEE. With 5 bases clipped from V and 0 bases from J, the junction kept 11 bases outside the gene matches. The CDR3 has 17 residues. CDR3 protein: CASRVRGGRGSYNEQFF. DNA of the CDR3: TGTGCCAGCAGGGTCAGAGGGGGCAGGGGCTCCTACAATGAGCAGTTCTTC.

The chain couples TRBV6-1 to TRBJ2-1, with 8 bases that match TRBD1. The germline V gene encodes CDR1 MNHNS and CDR2 SASEGT. CDR3 length: 14 residues. Losses at the gene ends were 5 bases for V and 7 bases for J; bases not matched to a gene: 7. The CDR3 DNA reads as TGTGCCAGCAGTAGAAAAACAGGGGGGAATGAGCAGTTCTTC. Protein sequence: CASSRKTGGNEQFF.

The V call is TRBV5-5, the J call TRBJ2-1; 9 bases are shared with TRBD1. Germline values: CDR1 SGHKS, CDR2 YYEKEE (reference sequence). J was trimmed by 2 bases and V by 0 bases; bases with no gene match: 0. The CDR3 is 15 residues long. CDR3 sequence: CASSLGQGAYNEQFF. The CDR3 bases are TGTGCCAGCAGCTTGGGACAGGGGGCCTACAATGAGCAGTTCTTC.

The chain couples TRBV7-2 to TRBJ2-1; 7 positions match TRBD1. V was pared by 11 bases and J by 2 bases, with 12 bases of the junction left unmatched. Germline CDR1 is SGHTA and CDR2 is FQGNSA. CDR3 length equals 15 residues. The CDR3 loop reads CAASPGGQPYNEQFF. The CDR3 region has the DNA TGTGCCGCCTCACCAGGGGGACAGCCCTACAATGAGCAGTTCTTC.

This clone showed up just once. The rearrangement joins TRBV11-2 to TRBJ2-1; weak D call: TRBD1 (5 bases). The V and J ends lost 5 bases and 9 bases respectively, with 11 bases between them. CDR3 length: 12 residues. CDR1 is SGHAT and CDR2 is FQNNGV in the germline V gene. CDR3 sequence (DNA): TGTGCCAGCAGCCCCCAGGGTACTGAGCAGTTCTTC. Encoded protein: CASSPQGTEQFF.

The CDR3 reads CAWSLVGLYEQYF. CDR3 DNA sequence: TGTGCCTGGAGTCTAGTGGGCCTGTACGAGCAGTACTTC. The chain employs TRBV30 and TRBJ2-7, with D unclear. Germline CDR1 is GTSNPN and CDR2 is SVGIG (reference sequence). Trimming pared 2 bases from V and 4 bases from J, leaving 12 bases between. The CDR3 has 13 residues. Complete variable domain (other parts from reference TRBV30 and TRBJ2-7): SQTIHQWPATLVQPVGSPLSLECTVEGTSNPNLYWYRQAAGRGLQLLFYSVGIGQISSEVPQNLSASRPQDRQFILSSKKLLLSDSGFYLCAWSLVGLYEQYFGPGTRLTVT.

The V gene is TRBV5-1, the J gene TRBJ1-1; TRBD1 aligns across 7 bases. The V segment lost 2 bases and the J segment 4 bases; nucleotides outside the gene matches: 5. In germline, CDR1 is SGHRS, CDR2 YFSETQ. The CDR3 sequence is 14 residues long. The CDR3: CASSFGQVGTEAFF. The CDR3 DNA reads TGCGCCAGCAGCTTCGGACAGGTGGGCACTGAAGCTTTCTTT.

The chain employs TRBV6-6 and TRBJ2-1; 13 bases match TRBD2. Germline CDR1 MNHNY, CDR2 SVGAGI (reference sequence). Trimming at V came to 7 bases and at J to 8 bases, leaving 5 bases not matched to a gene. This CDR3 comprises 14 residues. The DNA for the CDR3 is TGTGCCAGCACCGGGACTAGCGGGATTCATGAGCAGTTCTTC. Translation gives CASTGTSGIHEQFF.

The chain employs TRBV6-5 and TRBJ2-7; 15 nucleotides align to TRBD2. Germline CDR1 is MNHEY and CDR2 is SVGAGI. CDR3 length: 16 amino acids. V shed 2 bases and J 4 bases; nucleotides not matched to a gene: 3. The CDR3 sequence is CASSYPGLAGGYEQYF. The CDR3, as DNA: TGTGCCAGCAGTTACCCGGGACTAGCGGGAGGATACGAGCAGTACTTC.

Worth noting for this clone: One end of the junction does not line up with germline, which may come from a read error. The chain links TRBV7-7 to TRBJ2-3; D remains ambiguous. This CDR3 contains 14 residues. Germline-derived CDR1 and CDR2 are SSHAT and FNYEAQ (reference sequence). The CDR3 bases are TGTGCTAGCAGCCCCCTGGGGAACGCGGATACGCAGTATTTT. It codes for CASSPLGNADTQYF.

J is TRBJ1-2 and V is TRBV18; D gene uncertain. The CDR3 is 15 residues long. The V end was cut by 3 bases, the J end by 6 bases, with 17 bases between. Germline CDR1 reads KGHSH; CDR2 reads LQKENI. The CDR3 DNA sequence: TGTGCCAGCTCACCGGAGGAGGGTGCGGGTAATGGCTACACCTTC. Protein sequence: CASSPEEGAGNGYTF.

This clone has just one count. The CDR3 DNA is TGTGCCAGCAGCTCCGGGATTTACGAGCAGTACTTC. Its protein is CASSSGIYEQYF. This chain joins TRBV9 and TRBJ2-7, with D possibly TRBD2 on 5 matching bases. Trimming took 4 bases from V and 4 from J, leaving 9 bases between them. Per the germline V gene, CDR1 is SGDLS and CDR2 is YYNGEE. The CDR3 is 12 residues long.

CDR3 sequence: CASSLAVSGGTGGYEQYF. The CDR3 region has the DNA TGTGCCAGCAGCTTAGCTGTAAGTGGGGGGACAGGGGGATACGAGCAGTACTTC. The chain carries TRBV7-6 and TRBJ2-7; 11 bases line up with TRBD1. Germline CDR1 SGHVS, CDR2 FNYEAQ. V shed 0 bases, J shed 4 bases, and the junction held 11 bases outside the gene matches. The CDR3 consists of 18 residues.

This clone was seen once. The chain joins TRBV5-1 to TRBJ2-6, with D possibly being TRBD1 or TRBD2 (5 bases each). With 0 bases removed from V and 0 bases from J, the gap between germline ends came to 16 bases. The germline V gene encodes CDR1 SGHRS and CDR2 YFSETQ. The CDR3 runs 19 residues. The chain's CDR3 is CASSLEPGRPSSGANVLTF. The CDR3 DNA follows: TGCGCCAGCAGCTTGGAACCGGGACGTCCTAGCTCTGGGGCCAACGTCCTGACTTTC.

For the CDR3, the DNA is TGTGCCAGCTCACCACCGGGGGCCAGGGGCTGGGACAATGAGCAGTTCTTC. This translates into CASSPPGARGWDNEQFF. V is TRBV18 and J is TRBJ2-1; perhaps TRBD1 as D (6 bases). The CDR3 totals 17 residues. Trimming removed 0 bases from V and 5 bases from J, with 17 bases in between. The germline gives CDR1 KGHSH, CDR2 LQKENI.

The chain joins TRBV5-8 to TRBJ2-5; D remains unclear. The J call is doubtful: the DNA matches TRBJ2-7 better. Germline CDR1 and CDR2: SGHTS and YDEGEE. The CDR3 contains 14 residues. CDR3 coding DNA: TGTGCCAGCAGCTTGGTTTGGAGCTCCTACGAGCAGTACTTC. This encodes CASSLVWSSYEQYF.